This T cell receptor beta chain was sequenced during a study of post-analysis software for immune sequencing data. Overall study findings and caveats: With F measure, samples from one preparation batch clustered together strongly. Controls' normalized Chao1 diversity significantly exceeded that of multiple sclerosis patients. The study found TRBV5-6, TRBV5-1 and TRBV20-1 among a handful of TRBV segments more frequent in patients than controls.

Sequencing libraries made from TCR beta cDNA carried unique molecular identifiers. Each batch of about 0.95 to 10 million T cells produced hundreds of thousands of cDNA molecules. TCRdb reprocessed the PCR reads via MiXCR and lists one record per CDR3 protein. The sample carries some 500,000 distinct CDR3 sequences, under 55% recorded once. The junction had 10 bases not matched to a gene; V was cut back by 3 bases and J by 5 bases. CDR1 and CDR2 from the germline V gene are MDHEN and SYDVKM. The CDR3 consists of 16 residues. A remark on this clonotype: What it binds is unknown.

The receptor comes from a girl aged 5 to 17 with multiple sclerosis. This chain uses TRBV28 with TRBJ2-7, with 10 bases fitting TRBD1. Source material: blood. CDR3 in amino acids: CASSFPRDRGGNEQYF. CDR3 DNA: TGTGCCAGCAGTTTTCCCCGGGACAGGGGAGGCAACGAGCAGTACTTC.